What follows describes a single T cell receptor beta chain. CDR1 is SGHRS and CDR2 is YFSETQ in the germline V gene. CDR3 size: 14 residues. V lost 2 bases, J lost 6 bases, and 12 bases lay in between. The TCRbeta library was prepared with unique molecular identifiers. TCRdb reanalysed the PCR reads using MiXCR and keeps one entry per CDR3 protein. The sample has about 540,000 distinct CDR3 sequences, about a sixth seen once. These data are taken from a study of T-cell reconstitution after alpha-beta-depleted transplantation in children. The TCR sequence derives from a human donor who donated a stem cell graft to a child with acute lymphoblastic leukemia. The sample in question was PBMCs from the stem cell graft donor, obtained from the stem cell graft. The chain uses TRBV5-1 and TRBJ2-4; D possibly matches TRBD1 or TRBD2 (5 bases each). The CDR3 bases are TGCGCCAGCAGCTTAACCCGGGACCCAAACATTCAGTACTTC. Translating gives CASSLTRDPNIQYF.